The sequence of this TCR beta chain was determined in a study of shared clonotypes between healthy human individuals. Study background: Each donor's CD4 naive and CD4 memory cells filled three plates apiece, CD8 naive two, and CD8 memory one.

The CDR3 has 13 amino acids. Looked up from germline, CDR1 is SGDLS and CDR2 is YYNGEE. V was shortened by 2 bases and J by 5 bases, with 10 bases between the two germline ends. Profiled with immunoSEQ multiplex PCR; TCRdb holds only in-frame clones, not every one. Counted here are more than 500,000 clones, roughly 95% occurring once; the ten biggest clones make up about 0.064%. The source of this sequence is a woman under 40 in good health. Sequencing was done on a sample of naive CD4+ T cells sorted from blood. Specified subset: CD45RA+ positively selected. This chain joins TRBV9 and TRBJ2-5; D might be TRBD1 or TRBD2, each matching 5 bases. CDR3 sequence: CASSVGPGETQYF. As DNA, the CDR3 is TGTGCCAGCAGCGTGGGACCTGGGGAGACCCAGTACTTC.